This record covers a single T cell receptor (beta chain). As yet, its antigen is unknown. This entry is derived from a study of T cell responses to AZD1222 COVID-19 vaccine. Turning to the study itself: Pooled in the analysis were second doses at about 4 or about 12 weeks.

CDR1 and CDR2 (germline): SNHLY, FYNNEI. The V end was cut by 3 bases, the J end by 7 bases, with 10 bases between. The length of the CDR3 is 13 residues. Study results and limitations: The number of AZD1222 recipients seropositive at baseline was only 5 to 7.

Generated by immunoSEQ multiplex PCR, the TCRdb table keeps only in-frame clones and is missing some. The data contain about 94,000 clones, more than 70% of them singletons. The V and J genes are TRBV2 and TRBJ2-1; D gene uncertain. Sequences were derived from peripheral blood, sampled on day 0 of AZD1222 vaccination. The TCR was taken from an adult in good health. The CDR3 DNA sequence: TGTGCCAGCAGTGATCTGGTGACTAATGAGCAGTTCTTC. Protein product: CASSDLVTNEQFF.